This entry lists 7 T cell receptor beta chains sequenced from one sample in a study of Graves' ophthalmopathy and Graves' hyperthyroidism. RNA transcripts provided the template for amplifying TCR beta CDR3 regions. HTBI primers were employed in first-round RT-PCR, then a second-round multiplex PCR followed. TCRdb called the multiplex PCR reads again in MiXCR, with one record for every CDR3 protein. The sample records more than 40,000 distinct CDR3 sequences, around 45% being singletons. Sequencing used peripheral blood. The source of these receptors is an adult man with Graves' ophthalmopathy.

This clonotype appeared a single time. J is TRBJ2-7 and V is TRBV19; D is possibly TRBD2 (7 bases). Germline V gene lookup returns CDR1 LNHDA and CDR2 SQIVND (reference sequence). Trimming removed 3 bases at V and 6 bases at J, with 12 bases between. The CDR3 extends over 13 amino acids. This CDR3 is CASSMRGGVEQYF. In DNA form, the CDR3 reads TGTGCCAGTAGTATGCGAGGGGGGGTCGAGCAGTACTTC.

The gene calls are TRBV19 and TRBJ2-5, with D unresolved. This CDR3 region has 10 residues. Germline CDR1 and CDR2: LNHDA and SQIVND (reference sequence). Trimming removed 8 bases at V and 8 bases at J, with 9 bases between. The CDR3 spells CASDQVTQYF. The DNA for the CDR3 is TGTGCCAGTGACCAAGTAACCCAGTACTTC.

Many counts were recorded for this clonotype. This sequence may be a read error, since a much larger clone differs from it by one base. The J gene is TRBJ1-4, the V gene TRBV29-1; no reliable D call. V lost 4 bases and J 3 bases, leaving 9 bases between the germline ends. The CDR3 runs to 13 residues. Germline CDR1 and CDR2: SQVTM and ANQGSEA. CDR3 nucleotide sequence: TGCAGCGTTGTGGGGATGGCTAATGAAAAACTGTTTTTT. It specifies CSVVGMANEKLFF.

This clonotype was counted ten times or more. The rearrangement uses TRBV5-1 and TRBJ2-7; D may match TRBD1 or TRBD2 (5 bases each). CDR3 length: 16 residues. Trimming stripped 4 bases from V and 0 bases from J, with 17 bases between. Germline V lookup: CDR1 SGHRS, CDR2 YFSETQ. In nucleotides, the CDR3 is TGCGCCAGCAGCATTCGGGACGGCACCTACTCCTACGAGCAGTACTTC. Protein product: CASSIRDGTYSYEQYF.

This clonotype was observed at least ten times. This rearrangement joins TRBV5-6 to TRBJ2-1; TRBD1 might be the D (6 bases). The V and J ends lost 5 bases and 3 bases respectively, with 21 bases between them. CDR1 is SGHDT and CDR2 is YYEEEE in the germline V gene. This CDR3 is built from 17 residues. The CDR3 DNA sequence: TGTGCCAGCAGTCCCCCAGGGGAAAAAGCTAACTACAATGAGCAGTTCTTC. This gives the protein CASSPPGEKANYNEQFF. Together with reference TRBV5-6 and TRBJ2-1, the CDR3 gives the full variable domain: DAGVTQSPTHLIKTRGQQVTLRCSPKSGHDTVSWYQQALGQGPQFIFQYYEEEERQRGNFPDRFSGHQFPNYSSELNVNALLLGDSALYLCASSPPGEKANYNEQFFGPGTRLTVL.

This rearrangement joins TRBV7-2 to TRBJ1-4; weak D call: TRBD1 (5 bases). The CDR3 consists of 14 residues. Germline CDR1 is SGHTA and CDR2 is FQGNSA. Trimming cost V 1 base and J 7 bases, with 10 bases left between them. CDR3 DNA: TGTGCCAGCAGCTTAGGGGCGGGGGGTGAAAAACTGTTTTTT. The encoded protein is CASSLGAGGEKLFF.

The CDR3: CASSEGAGNEPQHF. CDR3 nucleotide sequence: TGTGCCAGCAGTGAAGGTGCCGGGAACGAACCCCAGCATTTT. The J gene is TRBJ1-5, the V gene TRBV25-1; D gene uncertain. The V end was cut by 2 bases, the J end by 10 bases, with 15 bases between. The CDR3 sequence is 14 residues long. CDR1 is MGHDK, CDR2 SYGVNS, per germline.